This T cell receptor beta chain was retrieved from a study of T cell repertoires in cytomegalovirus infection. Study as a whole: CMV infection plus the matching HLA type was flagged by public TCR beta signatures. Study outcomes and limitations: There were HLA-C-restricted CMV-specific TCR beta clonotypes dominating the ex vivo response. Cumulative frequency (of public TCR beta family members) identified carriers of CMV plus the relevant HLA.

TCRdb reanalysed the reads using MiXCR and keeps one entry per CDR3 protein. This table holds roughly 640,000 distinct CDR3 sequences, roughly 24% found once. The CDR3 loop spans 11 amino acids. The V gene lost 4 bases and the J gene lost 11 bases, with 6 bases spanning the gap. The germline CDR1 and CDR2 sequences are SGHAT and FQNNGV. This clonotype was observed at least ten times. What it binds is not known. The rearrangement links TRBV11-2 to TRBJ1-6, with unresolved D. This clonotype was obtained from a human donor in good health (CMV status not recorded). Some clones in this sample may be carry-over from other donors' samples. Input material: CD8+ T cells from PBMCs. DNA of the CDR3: TGTGCCAGCAGCTCGACCCCACCCCTCCACTTT. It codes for CASSSTPPLHF.